These T cell receptor beta chains were read from a single sample in a study of blood T cell repertoires in COVID-19. The protocol was immunoSEQ multiplex PCR, while the TCRdb copy is restricted to in-frame clones and leaves out a portion. The sample lists roughly 300,000 clones, approximately 87% occurring once. The sequencing input was peripheral blood. The source of these receptors is a woman in her 30s with COVID-19, enrolled during active disease. CDR3s leave out the opening cysteine and the closing phenylalanine or tryptophan.

j_call | v_call | cdr3_aa
TRBJ1-4 | TRBV7-8 | ASSVTGTGGEKLF
TRBJ1-4 | TRBV7-9 | ASSLVFRTAGTTNEKLF
TRBJ2-1 | TRBV20-1 | SAGLYNEQF
TRBJ2-1 | TRBV5-4 | ASNTGVGAYNEQF
TRBJ2-3 | TRBV27 | ASSFVDSTDTQY
TRBJ1-3 | TRBV19 | ASSIGQGPGNTIY
TRBJ1-1 | TRBV19 | ASSIGGVNTEAF
TRBJ2-1 | TRBV5-1 | ASSFLSGGASEQF
TRBJ1-5 | TRBV4-1 | ASSQDPGQGGNQPQH
TRBJ2-2 | TRBV9 | ASSVSSFNTGELF
TRBJ2-2 | TRBV7-9 | ASSWRVNTGELF
TRBJ2-5 | TRBV10-1 | ASSGPGEETQY
TRBJ2-7 | TRBV7-2 | ASSFTPGEYEQY
TRBJ2-1 | TRBV7-8 | ASSLVGGSSYNEQF
TRBJ1-2 | TRBV15 | ATSRTVPYRDGYT
TRBJ1-3 | TRBV18 | ASSPQGSFGNTIY